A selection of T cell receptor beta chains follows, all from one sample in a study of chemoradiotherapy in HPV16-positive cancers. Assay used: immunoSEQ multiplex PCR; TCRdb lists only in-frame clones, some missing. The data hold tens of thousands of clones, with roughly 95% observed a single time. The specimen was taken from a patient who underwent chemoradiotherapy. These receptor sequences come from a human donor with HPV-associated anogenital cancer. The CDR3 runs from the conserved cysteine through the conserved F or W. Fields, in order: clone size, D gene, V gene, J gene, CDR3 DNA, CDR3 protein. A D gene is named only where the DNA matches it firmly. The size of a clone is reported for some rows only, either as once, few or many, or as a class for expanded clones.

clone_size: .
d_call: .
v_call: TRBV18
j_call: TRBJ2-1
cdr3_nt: TGTGCCAGCTCACCGGTAGGGAGGGGGAATGAGCAGTTCTTC
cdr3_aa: CASSPVGRGNEQFF

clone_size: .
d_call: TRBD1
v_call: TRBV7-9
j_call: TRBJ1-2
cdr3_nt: TGTGCCAGCACCGCCGGACAACACAGGGGCGGCTATGGCTACACCTTC
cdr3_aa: CASTAGQHRGGYGYTF

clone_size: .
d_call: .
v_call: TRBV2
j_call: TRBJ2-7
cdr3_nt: TGTGCCAGCAGTGAAAGAACTGGTCACTACGAGCAGTACTTC
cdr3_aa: CASSERTGHYEQYF

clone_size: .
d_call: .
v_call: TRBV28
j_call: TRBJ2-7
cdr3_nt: TGTGCCAGCAGTTCTTCCCGCGCCGAGCTCTCCTACGAGCAGTACTTC
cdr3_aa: CASSSSRAELSYEQYF

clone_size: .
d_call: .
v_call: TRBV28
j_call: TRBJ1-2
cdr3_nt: TGTGCCAGCAGTTTTCCGGGGAAGGTTTCTGGCTACACCTTC
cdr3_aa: CASSFPGKVSGYTF

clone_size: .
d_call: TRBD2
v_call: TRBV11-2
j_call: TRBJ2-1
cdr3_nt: TGTGCCAGCAGCCCAGTCACACTAGCGTTCAATGAGCAGTTCTTC
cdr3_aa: CASSPVTLAFNEQFF

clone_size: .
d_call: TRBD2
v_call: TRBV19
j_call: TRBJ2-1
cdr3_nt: TGTGCCAGTAGTACGAGCGGGAGAGGAAGCAATGAGCAGTTCTTC
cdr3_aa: CASSTSGRGSNEQFF

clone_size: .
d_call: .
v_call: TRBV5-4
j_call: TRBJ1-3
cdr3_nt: TGTGCCAGCAGCTTGGGGGCAGGGTCTGGAAACACCATATATTTT
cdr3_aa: CASSLGAGSGNTIYF

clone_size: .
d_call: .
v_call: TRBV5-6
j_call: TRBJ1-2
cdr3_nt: TGTGCCAGCAGCTTGCGAGGGGTCTACTATGGCTACACCTTC
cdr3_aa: CASSLRGVYYGYTF

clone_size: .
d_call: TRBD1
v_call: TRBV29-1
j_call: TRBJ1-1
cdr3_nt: TGCAGCGTGCCTAACAGGGGCGTTAACACTGAAGCTTTCTTT
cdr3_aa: CSVPNRGVNTEAFF

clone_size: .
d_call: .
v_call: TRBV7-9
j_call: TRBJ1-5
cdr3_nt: TGTGCCAGCAGCTCAACCTTAGGGGTCCCGAATCAGCCCCAGCATTTT
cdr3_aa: CASSSTLGVPNQPQHF

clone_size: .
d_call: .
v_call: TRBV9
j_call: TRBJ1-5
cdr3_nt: TGTGCCAGCAGCCCCCGGCAGAGGGTACAGGGAGGGCCCCAGCATTTT
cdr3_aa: CASSPRQRVQGGPQHF

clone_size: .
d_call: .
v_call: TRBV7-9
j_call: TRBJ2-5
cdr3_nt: TGTGCCAGCAGCCACCGTCAGGGGTCCCTCCAAGAGACCCAGTACTTC
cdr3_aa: CASSHRQGSLQETQYF

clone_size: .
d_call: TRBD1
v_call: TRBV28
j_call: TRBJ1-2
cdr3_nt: TGTGCCACCTCGGACAGGGAGCTAGGAGGCTACACCTTC
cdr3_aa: CATSDRELGGYTF

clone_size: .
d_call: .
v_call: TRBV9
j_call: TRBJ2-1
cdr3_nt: TGTGCCAGCAGCGTAGTGGAAGCGGGTCGGAATGAGCAGTTCTTC
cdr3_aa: CASSVVEAGRNEQFF

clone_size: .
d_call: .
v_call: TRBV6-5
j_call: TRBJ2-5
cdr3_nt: TGTGCCAGCAGACACCGACAGTACCAAGAGACCCAGTACTTC
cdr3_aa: CASRHRQYQETQYF

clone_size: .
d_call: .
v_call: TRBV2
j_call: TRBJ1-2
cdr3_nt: TGTGCCAGCACCTACCAGTCAGGCACCTATGGCTACACCTTC
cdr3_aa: CASTYQSGTYGYTF

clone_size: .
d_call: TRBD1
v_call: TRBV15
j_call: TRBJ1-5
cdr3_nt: TGTGCCACCAGCAGAGCAGGGACAGTTAGCAATCAGCCCCAGCATTTT
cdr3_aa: CATSRAGTVSNQPQHF

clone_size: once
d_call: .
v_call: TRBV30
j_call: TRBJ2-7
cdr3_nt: TGTGCCTCCACGTGGGGACCTTCCTACTACGAGCAGTACTTC
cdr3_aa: CASTWGPSYYEQYF

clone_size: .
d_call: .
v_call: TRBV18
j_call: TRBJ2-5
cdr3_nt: TGTGCCAGCTCACCGGGAGTTGGCGGGGAGACCCAGTACTTC
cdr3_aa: CASSPGVGGETQYF

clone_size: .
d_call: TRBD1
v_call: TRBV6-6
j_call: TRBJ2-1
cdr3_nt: TGTGCCAGCAACCAGGGGGCAAGGGATGAGCAGTTCTTC
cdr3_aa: CASNQGARDEQFF

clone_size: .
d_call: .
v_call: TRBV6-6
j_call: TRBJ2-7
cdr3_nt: TGTGCCAGCAGTTACTCCCCAGGGTCCCTCTACGAGCAGTACTTC
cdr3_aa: CASSYSPGSLYEQYF

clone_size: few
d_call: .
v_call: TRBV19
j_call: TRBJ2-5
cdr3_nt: TGTGCCAGTAGTGAGGGTGGAGAGACCCAGTACTTC
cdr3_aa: CASSEGGETQYF

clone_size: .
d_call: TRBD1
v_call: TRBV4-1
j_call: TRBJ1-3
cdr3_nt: TGCGCCAGCAGCAGTGGACAGGGGAGAGGAAACACCATATATTTT
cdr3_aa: CASSSGQGRGNTIYF

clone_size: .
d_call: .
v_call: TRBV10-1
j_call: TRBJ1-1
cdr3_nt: TGCGCCAGCAGTGAGTCGGGGATCACAAACACTGAAGCTTTCTTT
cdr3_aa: CASSESGITNTEAFF

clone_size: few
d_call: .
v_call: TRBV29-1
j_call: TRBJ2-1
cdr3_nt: TGCAGCGTTGAAAAATATTTGGGCAGGGAGCAGTTCTTC
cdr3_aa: CSVEKYLGREQFF

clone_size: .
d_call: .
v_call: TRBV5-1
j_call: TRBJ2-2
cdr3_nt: TGCGCCAGCAGCTTGGTGGCCTTAGGCACCGGGGAGCTGTTTTTT
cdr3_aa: CASSLVALGTGELFF

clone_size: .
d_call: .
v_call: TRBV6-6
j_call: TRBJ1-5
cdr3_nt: TGTGCCAGCAGTGCCCCCGGGCAAGGCGGTCAGCCCCAGCATTTT
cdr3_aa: CASSAPGQGGQPQHF

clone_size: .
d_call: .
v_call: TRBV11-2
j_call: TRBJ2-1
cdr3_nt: TGTGCCAGCAGCCCGGGACTTCCCTACAATGAGCAGTTCTTC
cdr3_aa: CASSPGLPYNEQFF

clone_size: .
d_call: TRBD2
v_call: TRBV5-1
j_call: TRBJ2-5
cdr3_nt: TGCGCCAGCAGCTTGAGCGGGAGATTCCTAGAGACCCAGTACTTC
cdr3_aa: CASSLSGRFLETQYF

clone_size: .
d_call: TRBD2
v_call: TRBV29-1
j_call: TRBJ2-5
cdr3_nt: TGCAGCGTTGAGGGAGGGAGGGAGACCCAGTACTTC
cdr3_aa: CSVEGGRETQYF

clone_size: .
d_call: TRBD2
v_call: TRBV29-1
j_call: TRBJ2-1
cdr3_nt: TGCAGCGTTGACACTAGCGGGGTGAGCTCCTACAATGAGCAGTTCTTC
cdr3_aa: CSVDTSGVSSYNEQFF

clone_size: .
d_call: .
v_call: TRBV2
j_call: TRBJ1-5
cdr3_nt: TGTGCCAGCAGTGAAGAACGAGGGGAATATCAGCCCCAGCATTTT
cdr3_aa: CASSEERGEYQPQHF